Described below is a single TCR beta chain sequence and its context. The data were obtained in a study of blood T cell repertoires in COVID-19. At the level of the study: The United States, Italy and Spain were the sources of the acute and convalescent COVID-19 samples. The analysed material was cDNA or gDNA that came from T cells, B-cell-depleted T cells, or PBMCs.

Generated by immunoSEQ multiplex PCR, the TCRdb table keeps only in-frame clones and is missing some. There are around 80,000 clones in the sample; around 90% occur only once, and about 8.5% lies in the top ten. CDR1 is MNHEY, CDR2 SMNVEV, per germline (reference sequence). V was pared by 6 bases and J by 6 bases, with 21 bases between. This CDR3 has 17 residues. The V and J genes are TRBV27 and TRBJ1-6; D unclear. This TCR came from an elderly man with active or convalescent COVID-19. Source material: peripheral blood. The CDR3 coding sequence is TGTGCCAGCAGCACTATGTACGGTGGATACCGTAATTCACCCCTCCACTTT. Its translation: CASSTMYGGYRNSPLHF.